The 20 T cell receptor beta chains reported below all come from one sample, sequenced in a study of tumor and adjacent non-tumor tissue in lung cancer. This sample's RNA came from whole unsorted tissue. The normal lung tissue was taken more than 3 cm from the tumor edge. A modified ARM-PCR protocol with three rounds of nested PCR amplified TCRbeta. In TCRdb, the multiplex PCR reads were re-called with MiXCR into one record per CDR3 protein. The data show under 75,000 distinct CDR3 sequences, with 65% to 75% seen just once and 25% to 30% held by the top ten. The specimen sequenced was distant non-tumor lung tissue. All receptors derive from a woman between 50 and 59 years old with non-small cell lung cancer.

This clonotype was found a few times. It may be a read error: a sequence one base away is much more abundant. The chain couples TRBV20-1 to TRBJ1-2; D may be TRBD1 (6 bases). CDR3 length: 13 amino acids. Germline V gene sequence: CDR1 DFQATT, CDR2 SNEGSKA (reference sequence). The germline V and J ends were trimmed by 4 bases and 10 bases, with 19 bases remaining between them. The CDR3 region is CSATPMGAHDYTF. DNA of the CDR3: TGCAGTGCTACCCCCATGGGGGCGCATGACTACACCTTC.

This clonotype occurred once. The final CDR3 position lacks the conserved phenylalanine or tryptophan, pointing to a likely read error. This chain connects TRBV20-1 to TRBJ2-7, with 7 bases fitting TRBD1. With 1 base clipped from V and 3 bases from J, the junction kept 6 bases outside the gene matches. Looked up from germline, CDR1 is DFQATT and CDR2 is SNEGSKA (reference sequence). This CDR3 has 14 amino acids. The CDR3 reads CSARVGQDFYEQYI. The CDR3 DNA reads TGCAGTGCTAGAGTTGGACAGGACTTCTACGAGCAGTACATC.

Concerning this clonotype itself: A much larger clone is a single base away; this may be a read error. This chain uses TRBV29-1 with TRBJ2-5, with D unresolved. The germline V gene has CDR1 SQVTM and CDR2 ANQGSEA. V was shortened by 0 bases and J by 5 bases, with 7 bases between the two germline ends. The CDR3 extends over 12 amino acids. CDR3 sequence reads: CSVEDSDETQYF. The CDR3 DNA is TGCAGCGTTGAAGACAGCGATGAGACCCAGTACTTC.

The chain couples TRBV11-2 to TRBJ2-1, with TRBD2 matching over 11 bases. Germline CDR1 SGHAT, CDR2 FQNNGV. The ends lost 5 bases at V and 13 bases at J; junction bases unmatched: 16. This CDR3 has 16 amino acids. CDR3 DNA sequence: TGTGCCAGCAGCCCAATAACCGGGACTAGCGGACCAGAACAGTTCTTC. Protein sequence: CASSPITGTSGPEQFF.

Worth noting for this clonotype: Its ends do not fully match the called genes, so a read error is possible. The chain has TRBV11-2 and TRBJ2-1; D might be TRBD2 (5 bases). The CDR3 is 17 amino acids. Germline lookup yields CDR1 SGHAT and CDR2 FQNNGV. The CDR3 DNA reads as TGTGCCAGGAGCTTAAGGGAGACTGTACTCTCCTACAATAAGCAGTTCTTC. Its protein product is CARSLRETVLSYNKQFF.

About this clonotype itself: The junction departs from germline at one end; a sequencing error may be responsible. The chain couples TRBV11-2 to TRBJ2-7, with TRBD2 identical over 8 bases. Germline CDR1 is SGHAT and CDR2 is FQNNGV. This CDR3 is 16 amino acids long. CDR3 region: CVSSFHASGSENEQYF. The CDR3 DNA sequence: TGTGTCAGCAGCTTTCATGCAAGCGGGAGTGAGAACGAGCAGTACTTC.

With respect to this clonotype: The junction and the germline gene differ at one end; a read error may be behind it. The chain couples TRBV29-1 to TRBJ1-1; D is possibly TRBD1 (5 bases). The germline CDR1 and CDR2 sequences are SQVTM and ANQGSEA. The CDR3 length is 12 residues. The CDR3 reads CSVRGVGAEVFF. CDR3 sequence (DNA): TGCAGCGTTAGAGGGGTCGGAGCTGAAGTTTTCTTT.

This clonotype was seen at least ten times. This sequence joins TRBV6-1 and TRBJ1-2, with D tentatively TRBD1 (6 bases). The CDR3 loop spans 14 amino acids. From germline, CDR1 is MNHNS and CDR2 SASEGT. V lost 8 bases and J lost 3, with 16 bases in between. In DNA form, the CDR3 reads TGTGCCAGCCAAGGGGGTAGGGCTGACTATGGCTACACCTTC. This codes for CASQGGRADYGYTF.

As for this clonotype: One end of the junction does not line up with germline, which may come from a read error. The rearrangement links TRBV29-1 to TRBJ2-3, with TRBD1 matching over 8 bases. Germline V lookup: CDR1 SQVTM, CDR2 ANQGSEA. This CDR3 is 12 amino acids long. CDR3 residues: CRVGQGDDTQYF. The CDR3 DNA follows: TGCAGAGTTGGACAGGGTGATGATACGCAGTATTTT.

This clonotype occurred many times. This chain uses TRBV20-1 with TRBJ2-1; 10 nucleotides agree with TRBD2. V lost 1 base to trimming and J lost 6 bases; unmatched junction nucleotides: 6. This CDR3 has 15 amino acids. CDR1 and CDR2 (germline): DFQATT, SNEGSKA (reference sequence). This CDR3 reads CSARVPGTSVNEQFF. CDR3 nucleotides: TGCAGTGCTAGAGTGCCTGGGACTAGCGTCAATGAGCAGTTCTTC.

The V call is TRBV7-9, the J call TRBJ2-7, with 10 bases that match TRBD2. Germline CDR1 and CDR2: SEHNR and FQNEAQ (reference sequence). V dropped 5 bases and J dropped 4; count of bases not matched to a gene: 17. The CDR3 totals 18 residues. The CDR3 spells CASSHVGYRTSGNYEQYF. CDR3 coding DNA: TGTGCCAGCAGCCACGTGGGTTACCGGACTAGCGGCAATTACGAGCAGTACTTC.

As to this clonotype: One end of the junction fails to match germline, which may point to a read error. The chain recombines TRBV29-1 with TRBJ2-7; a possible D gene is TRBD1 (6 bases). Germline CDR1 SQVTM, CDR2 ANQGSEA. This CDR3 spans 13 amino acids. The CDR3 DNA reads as TGCAGCATTGAAGGGACAACTAACAACGAGCAGTATTTC. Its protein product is CSIEGTTNNEQYF.

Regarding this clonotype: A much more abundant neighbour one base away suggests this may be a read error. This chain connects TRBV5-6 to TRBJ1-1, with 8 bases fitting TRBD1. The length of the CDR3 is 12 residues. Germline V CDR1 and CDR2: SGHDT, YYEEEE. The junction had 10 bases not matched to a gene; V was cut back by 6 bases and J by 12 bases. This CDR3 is CASTPQGGETFF. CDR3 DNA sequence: TGTGCCAGCACGCCACAGGGGGGCGAAACTTTCTTT.

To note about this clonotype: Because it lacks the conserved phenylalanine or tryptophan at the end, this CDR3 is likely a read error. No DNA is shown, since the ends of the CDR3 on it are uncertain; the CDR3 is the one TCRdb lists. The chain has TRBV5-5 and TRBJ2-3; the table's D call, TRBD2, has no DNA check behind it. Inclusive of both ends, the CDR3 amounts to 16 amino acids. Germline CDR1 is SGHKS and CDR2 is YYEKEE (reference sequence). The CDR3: CASSPMAGGLTDTRYL.

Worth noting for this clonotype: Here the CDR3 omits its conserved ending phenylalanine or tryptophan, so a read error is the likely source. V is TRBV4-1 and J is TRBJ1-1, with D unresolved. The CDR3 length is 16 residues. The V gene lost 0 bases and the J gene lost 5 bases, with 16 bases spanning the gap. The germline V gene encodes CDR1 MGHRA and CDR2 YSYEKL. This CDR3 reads CASSQDRYRAKTEAFS. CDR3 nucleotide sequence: TGCGCCAGCAGCCAAGATCGTTACAGAGCGAAGACTGAAGCTTTCTCT.

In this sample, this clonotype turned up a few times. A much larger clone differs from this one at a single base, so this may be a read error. The DNA for the CDR3 is TGTGTCAGCAGCTTAGATCCTCATGGATGGAAGTTCTTC. This codes for CVSSLDPHGWKFF. The rearrangement links TRBV11-2 to TRBJ2-1; D gene uncertain. CDR3 length: 13 amino acids. Germline V lookup: CDR1 SGHAT, CDR2 FQNNGV.

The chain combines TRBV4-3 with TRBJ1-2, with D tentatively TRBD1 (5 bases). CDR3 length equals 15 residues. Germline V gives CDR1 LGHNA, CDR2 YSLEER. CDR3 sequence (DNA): TGCGTCAGTAGCCCCACTCATAGTGGCAGGGATGGCTACACCTTC. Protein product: CVSSPTHSGRDGYTF.

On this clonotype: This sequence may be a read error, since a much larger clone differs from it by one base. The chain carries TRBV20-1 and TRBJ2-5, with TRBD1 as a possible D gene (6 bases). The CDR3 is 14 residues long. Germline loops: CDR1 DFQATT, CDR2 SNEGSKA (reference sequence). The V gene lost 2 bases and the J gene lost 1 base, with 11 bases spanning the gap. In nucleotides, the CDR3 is TGCAGTGCTAGAACCTGGACAGTCCAAGAGACCCAGTACTTC. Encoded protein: CSARTWTVQETQYF.

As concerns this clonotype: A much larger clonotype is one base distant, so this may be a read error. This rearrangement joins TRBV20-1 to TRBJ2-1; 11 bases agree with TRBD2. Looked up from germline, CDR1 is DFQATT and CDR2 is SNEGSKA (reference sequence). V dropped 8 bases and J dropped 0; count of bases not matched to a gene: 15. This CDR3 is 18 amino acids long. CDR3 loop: CSSPKISGRESSYNEQFF. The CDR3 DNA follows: TGCAGTTCTCCGAAGATTAGCGGGAGGGAAAGCTCCTACAATGAGCAGTTCTTC.

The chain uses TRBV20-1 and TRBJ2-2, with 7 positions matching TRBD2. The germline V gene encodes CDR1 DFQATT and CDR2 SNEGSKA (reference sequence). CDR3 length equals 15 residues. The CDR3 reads CGVRMRSGGSGELFF. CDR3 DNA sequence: TGCGGTGTTCGAATGCGATCGGGAGGCTCCGGGGAGCTGTTTTTT.